This T cell receptor beta chain was recorded in a study of blood T cell repertoires in COVID-19. For the study at large: The United States, Italy and Spain provided the acute and convalescent COVID-19 samples. T cells, B-cell-depleted T cells, or PBMCs provided the cDNA or gDNA that served as material.

As originally analysed: The authors estimated nucleated cell counts from reference gene primer amplification. Repertoires were generated with immunoSEQ multiplex PCR, while TCRdb's copy carries only in-frame clones and drops some. The D gene and trimming were derived from the DNA, and the V and J assignments and clone size from that table. The sample shows about 140,000 clones, roughly 80% of them seen only once. The germline V gene encodes CDR1 MNHEY and CDR2 SVGAGI. The CDR3 loop spans 15 amino acids. Unmatched junction bases numbered 5, after V lost 6 bases and J lost 2 bases. The sequenced material came from peripheral blood. This chain joins TRBV6-5 and TRBJ1-2; 11 nucleotides align to TRBD1. The sequence came from a human donor in a cohort sampled during active COVID-19. This CDR3 is CASRPGTGGNYGYTF. CDR3 bases: TGTGCCAGCAGACCCGGGACAGGGGGGAACTATGGCTACACCTTC.